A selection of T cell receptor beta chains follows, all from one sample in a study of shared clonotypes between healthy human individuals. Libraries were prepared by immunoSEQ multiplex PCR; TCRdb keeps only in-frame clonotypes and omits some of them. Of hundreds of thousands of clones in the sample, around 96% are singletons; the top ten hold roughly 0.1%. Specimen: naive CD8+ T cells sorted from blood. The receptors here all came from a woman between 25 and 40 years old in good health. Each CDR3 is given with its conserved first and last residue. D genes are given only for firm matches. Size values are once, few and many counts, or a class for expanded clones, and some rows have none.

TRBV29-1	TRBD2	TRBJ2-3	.	CSVEDSVTSGDPDTQYF	TGCAGCGTTGAAGACTCCGTTACTAGCGGTGATCCAGATACGCAGTATTTT
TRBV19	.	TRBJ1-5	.	CASSFRTVYSNQPQHF	TGTGCCAGTAGTTTTCGGACAGTCTATAGCAATCAGCCCCAGCATTTT
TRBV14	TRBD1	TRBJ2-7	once	CASSRGGTGTYEQYF	TGTGCCAGCAGCCGTGGCGGGACAGGGACCTACGAGCAGTACTTC
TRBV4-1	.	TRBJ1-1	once	CASSQDRFVPGNTEAFF	TGCGCCAGCAGCCAAGACCGTTTTGTTCCAGGGAACACTGAAGCTTTCTTT
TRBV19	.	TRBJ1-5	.	CASSIWGGSNQPQHF	TGTGCCAGTAGTATATGGGGGGGGAGCAATCAGCCCCAGCATTTT
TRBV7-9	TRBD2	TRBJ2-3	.	CASSPEREDTQYF	TGTGCCAGCAGTCCAGAGCGGGAGGATACGCAGTATTTT
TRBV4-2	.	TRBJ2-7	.	CASSPEVTYNEQYF	TGTGCCAGCAGCCCTGAGGTCACTTACAACGAGCAGTACTTC
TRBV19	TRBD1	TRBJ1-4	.	CASSRTGRGEKLFF	TGTGCCAGTAGCCGGACAGGGCGCGGTGAAAAACTGTTTTTT
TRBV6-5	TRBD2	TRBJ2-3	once	CASSWTSGMGDTQYF	TGTGCCAGCAGTTGGACTAGCGGGATGGGGGATACGCAGTATTTT
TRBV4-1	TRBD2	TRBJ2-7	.	CASSQFYREAPYEQYF	TGCGCCAGCAGCCAGTTCTATCGGGAGGCTCCCTACGAGCAGTACTTC
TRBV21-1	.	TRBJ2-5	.	CASSKSPCTSGSETQYF	TGTGCCAGCAGCAAAAGTCCCTGTACTAGCGGGTCGGAGACCCAGTACTTC
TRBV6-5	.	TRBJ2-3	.	CASLAGWGDTQYF	TGTGCCAGCCTGGCGGGATGGGGAGATACGCAGTATTTT
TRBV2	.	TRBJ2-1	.	CASRRLGRGEQFF	TGTGCCAGCAGGAGACTCGGACGGGGGGAGCAGTTCTTC
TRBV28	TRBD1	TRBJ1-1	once	CASSWTGAEAFF	TGTGCCAGCAGTTGGACAGGGGCTGAAGCTTTCTTT
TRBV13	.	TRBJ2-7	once	CASSPGLSYEQYF	TGTGCCAGCAGCCCCGGACTATCCTACGAGCAGTACTTC
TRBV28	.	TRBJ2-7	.	CASSFLENVHEQYF	.
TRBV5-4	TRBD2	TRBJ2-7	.	CASSQGTSGTYEQYF	TGTGCCAGCAGCCAAGGGACTAGCGGAACTTACGAGCAGTACTTC
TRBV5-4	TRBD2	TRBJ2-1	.	CASSFSGSFYNEQFF	TGTGCCAGCAGCTTTAGCGGGAGTTTCTACAATGAGCAGTTCTTC
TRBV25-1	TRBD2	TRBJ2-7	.	CASSRSRESYEQYF	TGTGCCAGCAGTAGGTCGCGGGAGAGCTACGAGCAGTACTTC
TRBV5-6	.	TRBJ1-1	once	CASSRGKEAFF	TGTGCCAGCAGCCGAGGTAAAGAAGCTTTCTTT
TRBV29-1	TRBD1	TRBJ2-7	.	CSVRTGREFAQYF	TGCAGCGTTCGGACAGGGCGAGAATTCGCGCAGTACTTC
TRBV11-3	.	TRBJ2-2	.	CASSEGGELFF	TGTGCCAGCAGTGAAGGCGGGGAGCTGTTTTTT
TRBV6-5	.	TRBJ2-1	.	CASSYSIGTVNEQFF	TGTGCCAGCAGTTACTCGATCGGGACCGTCAATGAGCAGTTCTTC
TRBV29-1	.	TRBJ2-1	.	CSVFPRSNEQFF	TGCAGCGTTTTTCCCCGGAGCAATGAGCAGTTCTTC
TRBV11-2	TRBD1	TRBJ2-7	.	CASSLARGGQGLYEQYF	TGTGCCAGCAGCTTAGCGAGAGGGGGACAGGGGCTCTACGAGCAGTACTTC
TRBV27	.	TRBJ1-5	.	CASSSYPGHPSRF	TGTGCCAGCAGCTCCTATCCGGGACACCCGAGCCGTTTT
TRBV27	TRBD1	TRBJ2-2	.	CASSLLDRQGAGELFF	TGTGCCAGCAGTCTCCTGGACAGACAGGGAGCGGGGGAGCTGTTTTTT
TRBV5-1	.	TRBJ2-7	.	CASSAEHYSSYEQYF	TGCGCCAGCAGCGCGGAACACTACAGCTCCTACGAGCAGTACTTC
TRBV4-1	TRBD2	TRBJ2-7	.	CASSQARRLAGFYEQYF	TGCGCCAGCAGCCAAGCCCGCCGACTAGCGGGATTCTACGAGCAGTACTTC
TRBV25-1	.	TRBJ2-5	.	CASSLGRTGYQETQYF	TGTGCCAGCAGTCTAGGGCGAACAGGCTACCAAGAGACCCAGTACTTC
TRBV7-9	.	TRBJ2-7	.	CASSHTSSPYEQYF	TGTGCCAGCAGCCATACTAGCAGCCCCTACGAGCAGTACTTC